What follows describes a single TCR beta chain. Its recognized antigen is unknown. Nothing much larger sits one base from this clone, and base qualities are not available. Other DNA sequences of this sample code for an identical CDR3. TCR CDR3 regions were amplified from genomic DNA by multiplex PCR using the deep immunoSEQ assay. Extracted genomic DNA from each cell subset was spread evenly across all wells of several immunoSEQ 96-well plates, with each plate serving as a replicate. For sorted subsets, each replicate PCR was loaded with roughly 190 ng genomic DNA, equivalent to approximately 33,000 T cell genomes. Purified libraries were measured with a Qubit 3.0 fluorometer, size-checked on a Bioanalyzer 2100, and measured again with the KAPA Library Quantification kit. Each immunoSEQ 96-well plate was sequenced on its own single-read 150-cycle Illumina NextSeq 550 flow cell. Turning to the authors' computational methods: Because the immunoSEQ output included only junctional sequences and no quality scores, the filtering could not be the same as the filtering used for full-length reads. To assign V/J genes and CDR3, sequences were annotated against IMGT germline references using PyIR, a Python wrapper for IgBLAST v1.9. Any read was removed if the V/J assignment was weak (E-value above 1e-6), the CDR3 was missing, or the read contained stop codons, out-of-frame junctions, or ambiguous translated residues. V3J clonotypes were defined by identical inferred V gene, J gene, and CDR3 amino acid sequence. Percentage overlap between repertoires was computed as shared unique clonotypes divided by the size of the smaller repertoire. Richness of each repertoire was evaluated using RTK rarefaction, the Chao1 estimator, and Recon v2.1 estimates of unobserved clonotypes. For all TCRbeta clonotypes obtained by the gDNA method from a few donors, generation probabilities were computed with OLGA. The immuneACCESS repertoire file appears here via TCRdb, limited to in-frame rearrangements. These files lack a portion of the clones; in checked studies, under half of the deficit traces to unresolved V genes, and the cause of the others is not known. V and J calls and clone size follow that table, whereas D and trimming were derived from the DNA. The sample table holds about 800,000 clones, of which 96% were seen once. About 0.25% of the sample is held by the ten biggest clonotypes.

The sample belongs to a study of shared clonotypes between healthy human individuals (dated by TCRdb to the early 2020s). Turning to the overall study: The cohort included a few men and a couple of women between 18 and 49 years of age. Per donor, three plates each were used for CD4 naive and CD4 memory, two for CD8 naive, and one for CD8 memory. To estimate repertoire size and how much clonotype sharing occurs between individuals, the study deeply sequenced the blood TCR repertoires of several healthy adults. Libraries were prepared and TCR repertoires were sequenced by different laboratories using diverse techniques, in order to increase sequencing depth and limit assay-specific biases. Between about 0.85 and 9.5 billion PBMCs per donor were obtained by leukapheresis.

Findings and caveats that apply to the study as a whole: Incomplete sequencing was indicated by rarefaction of sorted-subset datasets, despite the large sequencing depth. Because the study included only a small number of donors, the genetic and exposure-history diversity represented was limited. Sampling was restricted to blood, and TCR repertoires in tissue are likely to differ from TCR repertoires in blood. Estimated clonotype richness was generally larger for naive than for memory subsets. Compared with non-shared clonotypes, the clonotypes found in all four sorted-subset donors had higher generation probabilities. Based on pairwise subsampling, the degree of clonotype sharing among donors was expected to be affected by sequencing depth. When several donors were compared, the shared fraction of clonotypes was approximately 5% for naive CD4, 3.5% for naive CD8, more than 2% for memory CD4, and 0.3% to 0.5% for memory CD8.

CD8 naive samples were CD45RO-negative cells positively selected for CCR7, giving a CD45RA+CCR7+ population that excluded TemRA cells. The donors were healthy, HIV-negative adults who had no recently reported acute infections or vaccinations. Every donor was a Caucasian adult residing in Nashville, Tennessee, USA. After blood collection by leukapheresis, PBMCs were isolated using Ficoll-Histopaque density gradient centrifugation and then cryopreserved in the vapor phase of liquid nitrogen. Purity and quantity of every magnetically sorted T cell population were checked by analytical flow cytometry. From each sorted fraction, genomic DNA was isolated and quantified by UV absorbance on a Nanodrop 2000c. The receptor's source is a man aged 25 to 40 in good health. Sequencing used naive CD8+ T cells sorted from blood. Interpreted using the paper, the cell subset or site label stands for: CD45RA+CCR7+.

The sequence in DNA is TGTGCCAGCAGTTACTCAGAGAACACTGAAGCTTTCTTT. This is translated as CASSYSENTEAFF. The chain couples TRBV6-5 to TRBJ1-1; the D gene cannot be resolved reliably. V is reduced by 0 bases and J by 1 base, leaving a spacing of 3 bases between them. CDR1 and CDR2 (MNHEY, SVGAGI) derive from the germline V gene. Reading from cysteine to phenylalanine, the CDR3 counts 13 amino acids. The sequence is cut down to CDR3 DNA, 39 bases in frame from base 1.